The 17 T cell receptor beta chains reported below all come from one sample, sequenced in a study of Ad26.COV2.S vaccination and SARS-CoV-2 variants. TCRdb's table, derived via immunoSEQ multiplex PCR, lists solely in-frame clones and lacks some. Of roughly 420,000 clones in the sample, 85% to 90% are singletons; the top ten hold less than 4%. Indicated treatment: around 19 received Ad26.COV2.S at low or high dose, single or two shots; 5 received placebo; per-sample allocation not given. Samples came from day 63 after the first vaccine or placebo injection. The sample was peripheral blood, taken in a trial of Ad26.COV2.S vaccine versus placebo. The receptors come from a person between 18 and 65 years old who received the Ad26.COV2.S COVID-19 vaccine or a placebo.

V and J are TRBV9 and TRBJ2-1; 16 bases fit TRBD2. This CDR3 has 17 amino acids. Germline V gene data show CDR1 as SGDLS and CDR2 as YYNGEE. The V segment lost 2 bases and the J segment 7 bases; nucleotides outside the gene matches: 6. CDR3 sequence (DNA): TGTGCCAGCAGCGTTGGGACTAGCGGGGGGGCTAGGAATGAGCAGTTCTTC. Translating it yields CASSVGTSGGARNEQFF. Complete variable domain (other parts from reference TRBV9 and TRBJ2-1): DSGVTQTPKHLITATGQRVTLRCSPRSGDLSVYWYQQSLDQGLQFLIQYYNGEERAKGNILERFSAQQFPDLHSELNLSSLELGDSALYFCASSVGTSGGARNEQFFGPGTRLTVL.

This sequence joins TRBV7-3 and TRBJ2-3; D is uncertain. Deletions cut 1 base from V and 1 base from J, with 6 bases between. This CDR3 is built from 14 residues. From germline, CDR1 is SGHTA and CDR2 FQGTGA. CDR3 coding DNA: TGTGCCAGCAGCTTAAATTCTCGCACAGATACGCAGTATTTT. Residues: CASSLNSRTDTQYF.

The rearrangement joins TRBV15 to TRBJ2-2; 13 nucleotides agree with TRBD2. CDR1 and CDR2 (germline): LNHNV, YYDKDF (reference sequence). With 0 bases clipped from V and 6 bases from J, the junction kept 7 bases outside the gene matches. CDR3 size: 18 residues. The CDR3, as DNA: TGTGCCACCAGCAGAGAGGGACTAGCGGGGTTTTACGCCGGGGAGCTGTTTTTT. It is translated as CATSREGLAGFYAGELFF.

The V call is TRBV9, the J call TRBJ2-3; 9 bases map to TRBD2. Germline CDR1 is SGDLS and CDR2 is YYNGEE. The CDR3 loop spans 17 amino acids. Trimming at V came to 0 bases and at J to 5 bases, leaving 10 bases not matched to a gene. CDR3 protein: CASSVETAGGQGDTQYF. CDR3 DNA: TGTGCCAGCAGCGTAGAGACGGCGGGGGGGCAGGGAGATACGCAGTATTTT.

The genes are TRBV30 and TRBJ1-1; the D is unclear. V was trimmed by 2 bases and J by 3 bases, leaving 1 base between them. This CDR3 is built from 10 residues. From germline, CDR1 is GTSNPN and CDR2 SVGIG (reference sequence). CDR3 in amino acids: CAWSYTEAFF. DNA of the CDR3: TGTGCCTGGAGTTACACTGAAGCTTTCTTT. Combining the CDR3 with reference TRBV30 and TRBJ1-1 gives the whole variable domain SQTIHQWPATLVQPVGSPLSLECTVEGTSNPNLYWYRQAAGRGLQLLFYSVGIGQISSEVPQNLSASRPQDRQFILSSKKLLLSDSGFYLCAWSYTEAFFGQGTRLTVV.

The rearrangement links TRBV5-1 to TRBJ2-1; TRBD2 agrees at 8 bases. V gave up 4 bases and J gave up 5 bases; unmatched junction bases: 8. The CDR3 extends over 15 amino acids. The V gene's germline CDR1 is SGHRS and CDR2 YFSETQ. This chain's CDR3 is CASSVGLAGHNEQFF. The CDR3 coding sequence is TGCGCCAGCAGCGTCGGGCTAGCGGGCCACAATGAGCAGTTCTTC.

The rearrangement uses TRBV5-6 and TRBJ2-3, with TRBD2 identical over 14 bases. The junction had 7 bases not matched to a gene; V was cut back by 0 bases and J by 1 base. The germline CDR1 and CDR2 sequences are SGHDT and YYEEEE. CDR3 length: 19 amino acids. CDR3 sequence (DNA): TGTGCCAGCAGCTTGGGACTAGCGGGGGGGCCATCTGGCACAGATACGCAGTATTTT. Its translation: CASSLGLAGGPSGTDTQYF.

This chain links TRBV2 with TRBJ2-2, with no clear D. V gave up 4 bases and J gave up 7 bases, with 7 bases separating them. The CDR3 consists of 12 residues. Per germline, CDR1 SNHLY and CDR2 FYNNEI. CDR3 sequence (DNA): TGTGCCAGCAGTGTTGAACGCGGGGAGCTGTTTTTT. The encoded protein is CASSVERGELFF.

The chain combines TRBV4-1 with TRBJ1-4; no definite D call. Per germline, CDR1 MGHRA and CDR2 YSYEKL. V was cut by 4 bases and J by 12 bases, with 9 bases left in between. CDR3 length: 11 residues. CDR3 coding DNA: TGCGCCAGCAGCCCTGGGGAACAACTGTTTTTT. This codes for CASSPGEQLFF.

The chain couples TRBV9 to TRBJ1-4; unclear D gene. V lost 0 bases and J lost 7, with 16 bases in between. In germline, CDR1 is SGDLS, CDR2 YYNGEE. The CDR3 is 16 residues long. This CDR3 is CASSVGIGTLSEKLFF. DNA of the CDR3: TGTGCCAGCAGCGTAGGGATCGGAACGTTAAGTGAAAAACTGTTTTTT.

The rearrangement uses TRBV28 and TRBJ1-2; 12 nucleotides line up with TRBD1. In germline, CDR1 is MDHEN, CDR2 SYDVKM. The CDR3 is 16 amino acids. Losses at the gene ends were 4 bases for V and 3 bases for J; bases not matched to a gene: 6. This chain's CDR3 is CASSYPGTGGDYGYTF. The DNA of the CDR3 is TGTGCCAGCAGTTATCCCGGGACAGGGGGCGACTATGGCTACACCTTC.

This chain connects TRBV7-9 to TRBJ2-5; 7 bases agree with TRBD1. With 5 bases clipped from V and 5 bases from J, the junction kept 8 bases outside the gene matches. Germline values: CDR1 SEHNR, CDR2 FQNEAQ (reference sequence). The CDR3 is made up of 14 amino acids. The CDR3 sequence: CASSPGGVRETQYF. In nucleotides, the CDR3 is TGTGCCAGCAGCCCAGGGGGAGTCAGGGAGACCCAGTACTTC.

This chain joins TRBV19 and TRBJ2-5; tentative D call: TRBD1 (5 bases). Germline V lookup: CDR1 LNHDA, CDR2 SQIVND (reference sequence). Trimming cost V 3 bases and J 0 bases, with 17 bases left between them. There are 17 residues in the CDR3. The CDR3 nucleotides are TGTGCCAGTAGTATTAGTACAGGTGAACTGTACCAAGAGACCCAGTACTTC. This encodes CASSISTGELYQETQYF.

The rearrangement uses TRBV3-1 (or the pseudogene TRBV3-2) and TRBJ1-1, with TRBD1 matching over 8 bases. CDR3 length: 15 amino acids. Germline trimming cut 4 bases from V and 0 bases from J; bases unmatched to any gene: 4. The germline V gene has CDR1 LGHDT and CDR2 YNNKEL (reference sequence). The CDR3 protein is CASSRTGHMNTEAFF. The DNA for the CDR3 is TGTGCCAGCAGCCGGACAGGGCATATGAACACTGAAGCTTTCTTT.

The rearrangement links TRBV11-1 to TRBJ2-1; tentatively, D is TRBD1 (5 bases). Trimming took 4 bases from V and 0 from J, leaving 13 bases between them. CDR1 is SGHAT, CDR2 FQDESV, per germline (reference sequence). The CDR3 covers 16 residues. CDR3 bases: TGTGCCAGCAGCTCCAGACAGTCGAGCTCCTACAATGAGCAGTTCTTC. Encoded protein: CASSSRQSSSYNEQFF. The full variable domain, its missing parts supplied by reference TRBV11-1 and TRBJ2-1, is EAEVAQSPRYKITEKSQAVAFWCDPISGHATLYWYRQILGQGPELLVQFQDESVVDDSQLPKDRFSAERLKGVDSTLKIQPAELGDSAMYLCASSSRQSSSYNEQFFGPGTRLTVL.

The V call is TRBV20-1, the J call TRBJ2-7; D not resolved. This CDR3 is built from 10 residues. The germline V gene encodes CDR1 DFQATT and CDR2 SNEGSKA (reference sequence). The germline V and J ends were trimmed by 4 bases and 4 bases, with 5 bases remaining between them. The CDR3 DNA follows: TGCAGTGCTACAAGTTACGAGCAGTACTTC. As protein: CSATSYEQYF.

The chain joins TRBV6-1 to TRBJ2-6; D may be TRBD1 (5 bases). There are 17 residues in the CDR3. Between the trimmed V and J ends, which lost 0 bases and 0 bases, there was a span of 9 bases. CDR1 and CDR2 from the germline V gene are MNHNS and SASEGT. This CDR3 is CASSEAGPRSGANVLTF. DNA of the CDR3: TGTGCCAGCAGTGAAGCGGGGCCCCGCTCTGGGGCCAACGTCCTGACTTTC.